These 27 T cell receptor beta chains came from one sample sequenced in a study of blood T cell repertoires in COVID-19. The method was immunoSEQ multiplex PCR; TCRdb's version includes in-frame clones alone and lacks a portion of them. Here the sample spans about 170,000 clones, approximately 85% being singletons. Material: peripheral blood. These receptors were obtained from a man aged 60 to 69 who had recovered from COVID-19.

This clone was seen just once. The V gene is TRBV6-1, the J gene TRBJ2-7; D gene ambiguous. Germline V lookup: CDR1 MNHNS, CDR2 SASEGT. The CDR3 covers 15 residues. The V end lost 1 base, the J end lost 2 bases, and 12 bases lay between the germline ends. CDR3 nucleotide sequence: TGTGCCAGCAGTGAAGGGCAGGCCCCAGCCTACGAGCAGTACTTC. It specifies CASSEGQAPAYEQYF.

The rearrangement uses TRBV7-9 and TRBJ2-1, with a tentative D call TRBD1 (6 bases). The germline V gene encodes CDR1 SEHNR and CDR2 FQNEAQ (reference sequence). This CDR3 region has 12 residues. Trimming removed 4 bases at V and 12 bases at J, with 13 bases between. CDR3 protein: CASSSGERGQFF. The DNA of the CDR3 is TGTGCCAGCAGCTCAGGGGAACGGGGGCAGTTCTTC.

The rearrangement uses TRBV18 and TRBJ2-3; 14 bases align to TRBD2. The CDR3 extends over 19 amino acids. V was pared by 6 bases and J by 1 base, with 12 bases of the junction left unmatched. CDR1 and CDR2 from the germline V gene are KGHSH and LQKENI. This CDR3 reads CASSIMTSGGAVGTDTQYF. The CDR3, as DNA: TGTGCCAGCTCCATCATGACTAGCGGGGGGGCGGTCGGCACAGATACGCAGTATTTT.

The V and J genes are TRBV12-3 or TRBV12-4 and TRBJ1-1; perhaps TRBD1 as D (6 bases). V was pared by 6 bases and J by 3 bases, with 8 bases between. This CDR3 region has 12 residues. The CDR3 is CASRNRDTEAFF. CDR3 DNA sequence: TGTGCCAGCAGGAACAGGGACACTGAAGCTTTCTTT.

This rearrangement joins TRBV7-3 to TRBJ2-7; D possibly corresponds to TRBD2 (7 bases). There are 15 residues in the CDR3. Trimming left V 2 bases short and J 6 bases short, with 17 bases between. Germline values: CDR1 SGHTA, CDR2 FQGTGA. CDR3: CASSLSGGGSGEQYF. The CDR3 nucleotides read TGTGCCAGCAGCTTATCGGGCGGGGGCTCAGGCGAGCAGTACTTC.

This chain links TRBV5-6 with TRBJ1-2, with TRBD1 matching 9 bases. CDR3 length: 17 amino acids. Germline V lookup: CDR1 SGHDT, CDR2 YYEEEE. Germline trimming cut 0 bases from V and 3 bases from J; bases unmatched to any gene: 9. CDR3 protein: CASSLDRGDREDYGYTF. The CDR3 DNA reads TGTGCCAGCAGCTTGGATCGGGGGGACAGGGAAGACTATGGCTACACCTTC.

This chain joins TRBV3-1 (or the pseudogene TRBV3-2) and TRBJ1-6, with 8 positions matching TRBD1. Trimming at V came to 2 bases and at J to 11 bases, leaving 8 bases not matched to a gene. The CDR3 is 15 residues long. Germline CDR1 and CDR2: LGHDT and YNNKEL (reference sequence). CDR3 in DNA: TGTGCCAGCAGCCAAATGGACAGGGATAACCCACCCCTCCACTTT. It is translated as CASSQMDRDNPPLHF.

Comment on this clone: The conserved phenylalanine or tryptophan normally closing the CDR3 is absent here, so this likely arose from a read error. The DNA is left out, because the CDR3 cannot be placed on it with certainty; the CDR3 is given as TCRdb lists it. CDR3 sequence: CATSRGRDRGAV. The chain is built from TRBV15 and TRBJ1-2; the table calls TRBD1, which could not be checked here. The V gene's germline CDR1 is LNHNV and CDR2 YYDKDF (reference sequence). The CDR3 has 12 residues if both end residues are counted.

This rearrangement joins TRBV3-1 (or the pseudogene TRBV3-2) to TRBJ1-4; D might be TRBD1 (5 bases). This CDR3 has 16 residues. V lost 1 base, J lost 7 bases, and 16 bases lay in between. From germline, CDR1 is LGHDT and CDR2 YNNKEL (reference sequence). This CDR3 is CASSQAPSGSGEKLFF. CDR3 nucleotide sequence: TGTGCCAGCAGCCAAGCCCCTTCAGGGTCTGGTGAAAAACTGTTTTTT.

This chain connects TRBV11-3 to TRBJ2-2; a weak D match, TRBD2 (5 bases). V lost 8 bases, J lost 0 bases, and 10 bases lay in between. Germline V gene data show CDR1 as SGHNT and CDR2 as YENEEA. The CDR3 covers 14 residues. CDR3 nucleotide sequence: TGTGCCAGCGGTAGCGAATCGAACACCGGGGAGCTGTTTTTT. Protein product: CASGSESNTGELFF.

The chain links TRBV12-2 to TRBJ1-2; the DNA was not compared with TRBD1, the D call given in the table. TRBV12-2 corresponds to a pseudogene. The CDR3 totals 14 residues. The CDR3 DNA reads as TGTGCAAGTCGCTTACCCAAATCCCACTATGGCTACACCTTC. This gives the protein CASRLPKSHYGYTF.

This clone was detected only a few times. J is TRBJ2-3 and V is TRBV27; D unresolved. The V end was cut by 4 bases, the J end by 2 bases, with 10 bases between. The length of the CDR3 is 14 residues. Germline lookup yields CDR1 MNHEY and CDR2 SMNVEV (reference sequence). This CDR3 reads CASSSWQDTDTQYF. CDR3 coding DNA: TGTGCCAGCAGTTCGTGGCAGGACACAGATACGCAGTATTTT.

For the CDR3, the DNA is TGTGCCATCTGGGGGCAGGGGGCCTATGGCTACACCTTC. It codes for CAIWGQGAYGYTF. This chain joins TRBV10-3 and TRBJ1-2, with 8 positions matching TRBD1. The germline V gene encodes CDR1 ENHRY and CDR2 SYGVKD. The CDR3 loop spans 13 amino acids. V shed 8 bases, J shed 4 bases, and the junction held 6 bases outside the gene matches.

The CDR3 coding sequence is TGCGCCAGCAGCCAAGAATGGGCGGCAACAGGGGCGTACTATGGCTACACCTTC. Its protein product is CASSQEWAATGAYYGYTF. V usage is TRBV4-3 and J usage is TRBJ1-2, with 7 bases matching TRBD1. Germline V gene lookup returns CDR1 LGHNA and CDR2 YSLEER. V shed 0 bases and J 3 bases; nucleotides not matched to a gene: 13. This CDR3 contains 18 residues.

CDR3 residues: CASSLGPTATNYGYTF. DNA for the CDR3: TGTGCCAGCAGCTTGGGACCGACAGCGACGAACTATGGCTACACCTTC. V usage is TRBV5-6 and J usage is TRBJ1-2; TRBD1 might be the D (5 bases). Trimming left V 0 bases short and J 2 bases short, with 14 bases between. Germline values: CDR1 SGHDT, CDR2 YYEEEE. CDR3 length: 16 residues.

V gene TRBV9 combines with J gene TRBJ1-1; D is perhaps TRBD1 (5 bases). Germline V CDR1 and CDR2: SGDLS, YYNGEE. This CDR3 is 12 amino acids long. V was pared by 0 bases and J by 6 bases, with 6 bases between. The CDR3 protein is CASSVGGAEAFF. The CDR3 nucleotides read TGTGCCAGCAGCGTAGGGGGGGCTGAAGCTTTCTTT.

The chain recombines TRBV5-1 with TRBJ2-3; D gene unclear. V shed 1 base and J shed 0 bases, with 9 bases lying between them. Germline V gene data show CDR1 as SGHRS and CDR2 as YFSETQ. This CDR3 is 15 amino acids long. CDR3 residues: CASSLTVPSTDTQYF. The CDR3 nucleotides read TGCGCCAGCAGCTTGACGGTCCCTAGCACAGATACGCAGTATTTT. Full variable domain (rest looked up from reference TRBV5-1 and TRBJ2-3): KAGVTQTPRYLIKTRGQQVTLSCSPISGHRSVSWYQQTPGQGLQFLFEYFSETQRNKGNFPGRFSGRQFSNSRSEMNVSTLELGDSALYLCASSLTVPSTDTQYFGPGTRLTVL.

This sequence joins TRBV7-2 and TRBJ2-7; TRBD2 agrees at 12 bases. CDR1 is SGHTA and CDR2 is FQGNSA in the germline V gene. V was clipped by 5 bases and J by 3 bases; unmatched bases: 5. The CDR3 contains 15 residues. Here the CDR3 DNA reads TGTGCCAGCAGCGCCCGGACTAGCGGGGTCTACGAGCAGTACTTC. This translates into CASSARTSGVYEQYF. The variable domain in full, with the rest retrieved from reference TRBV7-2 and TRBJ2-7, is GAGVSQSPSNKVTEKGKDVELRCDPISGHTALYWYRQSLGQGLEFLIYFQGNSAPDKSGLPSDRFSAERTGGSVSTLTIQRTQQEDSAVYLCASSARTSGVYEQYFGPGTRLTVT.

This chain links TRBV7-2 with TRBJ2-2, with D unresolved. Germline loops: CDR1 SGHTA, CDR2 FQGNSA. The CDR3 has 12 residues. V lost 4 bases and J 3 bases, leaving 3 bases between the germline ends. The CDR3 nucleotides read TGTGCCAGCAGCTCGTACACCGGGGAGCTGTTTTTT. Amino acid sequence: CASSSYTGELFF. Looking up the rest from reference TRBV7-2 and TRBJ2-2 gives the full variable domain: GAGVSQSPSNKVTEKGKDVELRCDPISGHTALYWYRQSLGQGLEFLIYFQGNSAPDKSGLPSDRFSAERTGGSVSTLTIQRTQQEDSAVYLCASSSYTGELFFGEGSRLTVL.

The chain joins TRBV7-2 to TRBJ1-4; D is possibly TRBD1 (5 bases). With 1 base removed from V and 6 bases from J, the gap between germline ends came to 12 bases. Germline assignment: CDR1 SGHTA and CDR2 FQGNSA. The CDR3 consists of 15 residues. The CDR3 nucleotides are TGTGCCAGCAGCTTAGTGCAGGGAGGAGATGAAAAACTGTTTTTT. It codes for CASSLVQGGDEKLFF.

The chain employs TRBV7-2 and TRBJ1-2; 10 bases are a match to TRBD1. After removal of 5 bases from V and 7 bases from J, the junction contained 10 bases not matched to a gene. This CDR3 region has 15 residues. CDR1 and CDR2 (germline): SGHTA, FQGNSA. The CDR3 DNA reads TGTGCCAGCAGCCCCACGACAGGGGGCGGGAGTGGCTACACCTTC. Protein: CASSPTTGGGSGYTF.

This clone was counted a single time. The chain combines TRBV7-9 with TRBJ2-7, with 8 bases identical to TRBD1. CDR1 and CDR2 (germline): SEHNR, FQNEAQ (reference sequence). This CDR3 contains 14 residues. With 0 bases clipped from V and 9 bases from J, the junction kept 7 bases outside the gene matches. The CDR3 loop is CASSLAQGAGGQYF. The CDR3 DNA follows: TGTGCCAGCAGCTTAGCCCAGGGGGCTGGAGGGCAGTACTTC.

The chain uses TRBV19 and TRBJ1-6; a possible D gene is TRBD1 (5 bases). The CDR3 loop spans 14 amino acids. The germline gives CDR1 LNHDA, CDR2 SQIVND (reference sequence). The V gene lost 5 bases and the J gene lost 5 bases, with 10 bases spanning the gap. CDR3 in DNA: TGTGCCAGTAGTGCGGGACGGGATAATTCACCCCTCCACTTT. Translating it yields CASSAGRDNSPLHF.

The rearrangement joins TRBV7-2 to TRBJ2-1; D possibly corresponds to TRBD2 (5 bases). V lost 0 bases to trimming and J lost 0 bases, with 6 bases between them. This CDR3 is 15 amino acids long. Germline values: CDR1 SGHTA, CDR2 FQGNSA. The CDR3 region has the DNA TGTGCCAGCAGCTTAGCGGGGAGCTCCTACAATGAGCAGTTCTTC. Protein product: CASSLAGSSYNEQFF. Based on the CDR3 plus reference TRBV7-2 and TRBJ2-1, the full variable domain is GAGVSQSPSNKVTEKGKDVELRCDPISGHTALYWYRQSLGQGLEFLIYFQGNSAPDKSGLPSDRFSAERTGGSVSTLTIQRTQQEDSAVYLCASSLAGSSYNEQFFGPGTRLTVL.

V and J are TRBV3-1 (or the pseudogene TRBV3-2) and TRBJ2-7; 7 bases align to TRBD2. The CDR3 contains 15 residues. Trimming at V came to 5 bases and at J to 7 bases, leaving 14 bases not matched to a gene. CDR1 and CDR2 from the germline V gene are LGHDT and YNNKEL (reference sequence). CDR3 nucleotides: TGTGCCAGCAGCTCCGGGACTACCAACCACCGAGAGCAGTACTTC. This encodes CASSSGTTNHREQYF.

Written as DNA, the CDR3 is TGTGCCAGTAGTATCACGGACACCCCCTTTGGCTACACCTTC. This codes for CASSITDTPFGYTF. V gene TRBV19 combines with J gene TRBJ1-2; a possible D gene is TRBD1 (5 bases). The CDR3 has 14 amino acids. CDR1 and CDR2 (germline): LNHDA, SQIVND (reference sequence). With 3 bases removed from V and 7 bases from J, the gap between germline ends came to 15 bases.

The chain joins TRBV9 to TRBJ2-7; 15 nucleotides match TRBD2. Losses at the gene ends were 4 bases for V and 2 bases for J; bases not matched to a gene: 4. The CDR3 loop spans 16 amino acids. The germline CDR1 and CDR2 sequences are SGDLS and YYNGEE. The CDR3 here is CASSLGTSGGTYEQYF. In DNA form, the CDR3 reads TGTGCCAGCAGCCTGGGGACTAGCGGGGGGACCTACGAGCAGTACTTC.